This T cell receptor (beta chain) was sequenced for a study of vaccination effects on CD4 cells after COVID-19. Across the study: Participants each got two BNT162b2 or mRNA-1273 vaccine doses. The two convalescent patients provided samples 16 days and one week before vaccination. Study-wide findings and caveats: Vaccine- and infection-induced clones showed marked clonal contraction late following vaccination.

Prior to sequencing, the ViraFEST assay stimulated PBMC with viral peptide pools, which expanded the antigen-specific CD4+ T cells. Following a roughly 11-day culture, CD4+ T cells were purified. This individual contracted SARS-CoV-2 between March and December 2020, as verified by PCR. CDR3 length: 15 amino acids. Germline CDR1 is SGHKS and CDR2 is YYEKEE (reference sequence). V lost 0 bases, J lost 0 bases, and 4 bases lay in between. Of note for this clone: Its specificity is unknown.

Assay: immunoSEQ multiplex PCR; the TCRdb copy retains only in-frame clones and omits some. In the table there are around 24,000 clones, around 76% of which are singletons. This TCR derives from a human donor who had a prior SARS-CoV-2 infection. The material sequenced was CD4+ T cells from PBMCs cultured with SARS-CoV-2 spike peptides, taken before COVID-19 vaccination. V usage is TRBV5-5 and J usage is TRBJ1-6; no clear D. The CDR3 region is CASSLDGSYNSPLHF. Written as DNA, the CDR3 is TGTGCCAGCAGCTTGGACGGCTCCTATAATTCACCCCTCCACTTT. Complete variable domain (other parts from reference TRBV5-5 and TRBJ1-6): DAGVTQSPTHLIKTRGQQVTLRCSPISGHKSVSWYQQVLGQGPQFIFQYYEKEERGRGNFPDRFSARQFPNYSSELNVNALLLGDSALYLCASSLDGSYNSPLHFGNGTRLTVT.